The 23 T cell receptor beta chains given below trace back to one sample, sequenced in a study of Graves' ophthalmopathy and Graves' hyperthyroidism. Scientists amplified the TCR beta CDR3 regions from RNA transcripts. HTBI primers were employed in first-round RT-PCR, then a second-round multiplex PCR followed. Using its own MiXCR run on the multiplex PCR reads, TCRdb lists one record per CDR3 protein. The repertoire includes 580,000 or so distinct CDR3 sequences, less than 40% of them detected once, and around 4.6% sits in the top ten. The source material was peripheral blood or thyroid tissue (not recorded which). All receptors come from an adult man with Graves' hyperthyroidism.

This clonotype has ten or more counts. The V and J genes are TRBV29-1 and TRBJ1-1; D uncertain. CDR3 length: 14 amino acids. V lost 1 base and J 5 bases, leaving 14 bases between the germline ends. Germline V gene data show CDR1 as SQVTM and CDR2 as ANQGSEA. CDR3 DNA sequence: TGCAGCGTTGAAGCCGGACCGGTGGGGACTGAAGCTTTCTTT. Residues: CSVEAGPVGTEAFF.

This clonotype showed up many times. The V call is TRBV10-3, the J call TRBJ1-1, with D possibly being TRBD1 (6 bases). Trimming took 6 bases from V and 5 from J, leaving 22 bases between them. The germline gives CDR1 ENHRY, CDR2 SYGVKD. CDR3 length equals 16 residues. This CDR3 reads CAISMGIQGIGTEAFF. CDR3 coding DNA: TGTGCCATCAGCATGGGAATACAGGGAATTGGTACTGAAGCTTTCTTT.

CDR3 region: CASSPGTGRYYEQYF. CDR3 coding DNA: TGTGCCAGCAGTCCCGGGACAGGGAGATATTACGAGCAGTACTTC. The chain couples TRBV9 to TRBJ2-7; 9 bases map to TRBD1. The ends lost 5 bases at V and 4 bases at J; junction bases unmatched: 10. The CDR3 contains 15 residues. Looked up from germline, CDR1 is SGDLS and CDR2 is YYNGEE.

The table lists this clonotype with a count of one. CDR3 sequence (DNA): TGCGCCAGCAGCTTGGAGGCTAGTTCCTACACCTTC. It codes for CASSLEASSYTF. The rearrangement joins TRBV5-1 to TRBJ1-2; D not certain. V lost 0 bases to trimming and J lost 10 bases, with 10 bases between them. The CDR3 length is 12 residues. Germline-derived CDR1 and CDR2 are SGHRS and YFSETQ. Supplemented by reference TRBV5-1 and TRBJ1-2, the full variable domain reads KAGVTQTPRYLIKTRGQQVTLSCSPISGHRSVSWYQQTPGQGLQFLFEYFSETQRNKGNFPGRFSGRQFSNSRSEMNVSTLELGDSALYLCASSLEASSYTFGSGTRLTVV.

The chain has TRBV28 and TRBJ2-7, with 12 positions matching TRBD2. Germline loops: CDR1 MDHEN, CDR2 SYDVKM. J gave up 5 bases and V 3 bases, and 2 bases lay outside the gene matches. The CDR3 has 14 amino acids. The CDR3 reads CASSLTSGGNEQYF. The CDR3 nucleotides read TGTGCCAGCAGTTTGACTAGCGGGGGAAACGAGCAGTACTTC.

In its sample, this clonotype was seen many times. This chain links TRBV6-5 with TRBJ1-2; possible D gene TRBD1, 5 bases. Germline lookup yields CDR1 MNHEY and CDR2 SVGAGI. This CDR3 has 14 amino acids. Trimming took off 4 bases at V and 8 bases at J, with 17 bases between the two ends. The CDR3 loop reads CASSFFTGGGGYTF. CDR3 DNA: TGTGCCAGCAGTTTTTTTACGGGGGGAGGCGGCTACACCTTC.

This clonotype was seen ten or more times. The chain joins TRBV7-6 to TRBJ1-3; possibly TRBD1 for D (5 bases). This CDR3 contains 14 residues. Trimming removed 2 bases from V and 0 bases from J, with 5 bases in between. Germline CDR1 and CDR2: SGHVS and FNYEAQ. CDR3 region: CASSLQGSGNTIYF. As DNA, the CDR3 is TGTGCCAGCAGCTTACAGGGCTCTGGAAACACCATATATTTT.

There are many counts of this clonotype. J is TRBJ2-2 and V is TRBV14; the D gene could be TRBD1 or TRBD2 (5 bases each). Deletions cut 1 base from V and 0 bases from J, with 12 bases between. This CDR3 spans 17 amino acids. Germline lookup yields CDR1 SGHDN and CDR2 FVKESK. This chain's CDR3 is CASSQVSGTANTGELFF. Written as DNA, the CDR3 is TGTGCCAGCAGCCAAGTTTCCGGGACGGCGAACACCGGGGAGCTGTTTTTT. Combining the CDR3 with reference TRBV14 and TRBJ2-2 gives the whole variable domain EAGVTQFPSHSVIEKGQTVTLRCDPISGHDNLYWYRRVMGKEIKFLLHFVKESKQDESGMPNNRFLAERTGGTYSTLKVQPAELEDSGVYFCASSQVSGTANTGELFFGEGSRLTVL.

The J gene is TRBJ1-6, the V gene TRBV6-6; 7 positions agree with TRBD1. With V trimmed by 6 bases and J by 7 bases, 12 bases remained unmatched. The CDR3 is made up of 16 amino acids. From germline, CDR1 is MNHNY and CDR2 SVGAGI (reference sequence). CDR3 residues: CASSTPAGGTNSPLHF. The CDR3 DNA sequence: TGTGCCAGCAGCACCCCTGCAGGGGGTACGAATTCACCCCTCCACTTT.

Notes on this clonotype: This may be a read error, as it is one base from a much larger clone. The chain is built from TRBV6-4 and TRBJ2-7; D not resolved. Germline CDR1 is MRHNA and CDR2 is SNTAGT. This CDR3 is 12 amino acids long. This CDR3 is CASSDSRYGQYF. CDR3 coding DNA: TGTGCCAGCAGTGACTCTAGGTACGGGCAGTACTTC.

The chain couples TRBV6-4 to TRBJ1-1; 8 positions agree with TRBD1. The CDR3 spans 16 residues. After removal of 5 bases from V and 7 bases from J, the junction contained 15 bases not matched to a gene. The germline CDR1 and CDR2 sequences are MRHNA and SNTAGT. CDR3 protein: CASSKDTSGGAGEAFF. CDR3 nucleotides: TGTGCCAGCAGTAAAGACACTTCAGGGGGCGCCGGTGAAGCTTTCTTT.

The chain uses TRBV7-9 and TRBJ2-3; D remains unclear. Looked up from germline, CDR1 is SEHNR and CDR2 is FQNEAQ (reference sequence). This CDR3 region has 13 residues. Trimming stripped 5 bases from V and 6 bases from J, with 12 bases between. CDR3 DNA sequence: TGTGCCAGCAGCCCAAGGGAAGGGGATACGCAGTATTTT. This codes for CASSPREGDTQYF.

This clonotype was found many times. In DNA form, the CDR3 reads TGTGCCAGCAGCTTAGGGGGACAGGGATACGAGCAGTACTTC. It translates to CASSLGGQGYEQYF. The J gene is TRBJ2-7, the V gene TRBV7-6, with TRBD1 identical over 9 bases. CDR3 length equals 14 residues. Germline trimming cut 1 base from V and 4 bases from J; bases unmatched to any gene: 2. Germline CDR1 is SGHVS and CDR2 is FNYEAQ.

This clonotype has ten or more counts. The chain recombines TRBV20-1 with TRBJ1-6, with D uncertain. Trimming removed 1 base from V and 3 bases from J, with 7 bases in between. This CDR3 comprises 14 residues. In germline, CDR1 is DFQATT, CDR2 SNEGSKA (reference sequence). The CDR3 spells CSARGAVYNSPLHF. The DNA of the CDR3 is TGCAGTGCTAGAGGGGCAGTCTATAATTCACCCCTCCACTTT.

J is TRBJ1-1 and V is TRBV10-2, with 10 bases that match TRBD1. CDR1 is WSHSY, CDR2 SAAADI, per germline. J was trimmed by 4 bases and V by 6 bases; bases with no gene match: 8. The CDR3 is 15 residues long. CDR3 DNA sequence: TGCGCCAGCAGGACAGGGGGCGCGTCGAGCACTGAAGCTTTCTTT. Its protein product is CASRTGGASSTEAFF.

Of note for this clonotype: Just one base apart from a much larger clone, this may be a read error. This sequence joins TRBV7-2 and TRBJ1-2; D uncertain. Per germline, CDR1 SGHTA and CDR2 FQGNSA. The CDR3 contains 16 residues. V was pared by 2 bases and J by 4 bases, with 17 bases between. CDR3 in amino acids: CASSLYSVKFTYGYTF. The CDR3, as DNA: TGTGCCAGCAGCTTATATTCTGTCAAGTTTACCTATGGCTACACCTTC.

A remark on this clonotype: Given the absence of the conserved phenylalanine or tryptophan at the CDR3 end, a read error is likely. The rearrangement joins TRBV11-1 to TRBJ1-6; 7 bases match TRBD1. The ends lost 5 bases at V and 7 bases at J; junction bases unmatched: 5. The germline CDR1 and CDR2 sequences are SGHAT and FQDESV (reference sequence). The CDR3 contains 14 residues. CDR3 bases: TGTGCCAGCAGCACGACAGGGTGGAATTCACCCCTCCACCTT. Its protein product is CASSTTGWNSPLHL.

V is TRBV29-1 and J is TRBJ2-5, with 8 bases identical to TRBD1. The germline CDR1 and CDR2 sequences are SQVTM and ANQGSEA. Trimming at V came to 5 bases and at J to 5 bases, leaving 7 bases not matched to a gene. This CDR3 has 13 residues. The CDR3 loop reads CSVSQGAGETQYF. The DNA for the CDR3 is TGCAGCGTTTCGCAGGGGGCAGGGGAGACCCAGTACTTC.

Details on this clonotype: A much larger clone differs by one base, so this may be a read error. The chain couples TRBV10-3 to TRBJ2-5; perhaps TRBD2 as D (6 bases). CDR3 length: 16 amino acids. Between the trimmed V and J ends, which lost 5 bases and 4 bases, there was a span of 20 bases. Germline CDR1 ENHRY, CDR2 SYGVKD. This chain's CDR3 is CAISLAGGLEGETQYF. For the CDR3, the DNA is TGTGCCATCAGTTTAGCTGGAGGGTTGGAGGGAGAGACCCAGTACTTC.

The J gene is TRBJ1-2, the V gene TRBV29-1, with 7 bases lining up with TRBD1. The CDR3 runs 14 residues. The V and J ends lost 3 bases and 6 bases, in that order; junction bases with no gene match: 10. Germline CDR1 and CDR2: SQVTM and ANQGSEA. The CDR3 spells CSVDGGSGQHGYTF. The CDR3 DNA reads TGCAGCGTTGATGGAGGTTCGGGACAGCATGGCTACACCTTC.

At least ten counts were recorded for this clonotype. This chain connects TRBV27 to TRBJ2-7, with 7 bases fitting TRBD2. CDR3 length equals 15 residues. Unmatched junction bases numbered 6, after V lost 4 bases and J lost 0 bases. Germline CDR1 is MNHEY and CDR2 is SMNVEV (reference sequence). The CDR3 region has the DNA TGTGCCAGCAGTTGGGGAGGGACTACCTCCTACGAGCAGTACTTC. Translated, it gives CASSWGGTTSYEQYF.

The chain combines TRBV11-2 with TRBJ2-5; the D is unclear. The CDR3 spans 10 residues. V lost 6 bases to trimming and J lost 12 bases, with 11 bases between them. CDR1 SGHAT and CDR2 FQNNGV come from the germline V gene. CDR3 amino acids: CASRSIPKYF. The CDR3 DNA reads TGTGCCAGCAGATCCATCCCCAAGTACTTC. Complete variable domain (other parts from reference TRBV11-2 and TRBJ2-5): EAGVAQSPRYKIIEKRQSVAFWCNPISGHATLYWYQQILGQGPKLLIQFQNNGVVDDSQLPKDRFSAERLKGVDSTLKIQPAKLEDSAVYLCASRSIPKYFGPGTRLLVL.

This clonotype appeared many times. The rearrangement joins TRBV28 to TRBJ2-5, with 9 bases aligning to TRBD1. CDR3 length equals 16 residues. In germline, CDR1 is MDHEN, CDR2 SYDVKM. The ends lost 6 bases at V and 2 bases at J; junction bases unmatched: 10. The DNA of the CDR3 is TGTGCCAGCAGACCGATGGACAGGGGTGATCAAGAGACCCAGTACTTC. It specifies CASRPMDRGDQETQYF.